The rows below give T cell receptor beta chains drawn from one sample of a study of response to subunit inactivated influenza vaccine. In TCRdb, the RT-PCR reads were re-called with MiXCR into one record per CDR3 protein. The table lists 610,000 or so distinct CDR3 sequences, approximately 15% of them singletons. The specimen comprised PBMCs from blood, sampled roughly 13 days after vaccination. Receptors originate from a man aged 45-65 years who received an inactivated influenza vaccine. Each CDR3 is given with its conserved first and last residue. The order of the fields is clone size, J gene, D gene, V gene, CDR3 DNA, CDR3 protein. D genes are given only for firm matches. Some rows have no size entry. The others give once, few or many, or a class for an expanded clone.

clone_size: .; j_call: TRBJ1-1; d_call: .; v_call: TRBV6-6; cdr3_nt: TGTGCCAGCATGCTGGGACTTGCTGAAGCTTTCTTT; cdr3_aa: CASMLGLAEAFF
clone_size: many; j_call: TRBJ2-1; d_call: .; v_call: TRBV15; cdr3_nt: TGTGCCACCAGCAGAGCTACGGCCCACCCTGACAATGAGCAGTTCTTC; cdr3_aa: CATSRATAHPDNEQFF
clone_size: few; j_call: TRBJ1-6; d_call: TRBD1; v_call: TRBV12-3/TRBV12-4; cdr3_nt: TGTGCCAGCAGTAATCAGGGGGTTTATTCACCCCTCCACTTT; cdr3_aa: CASSNQGVYSPLHF
clone_size: few; j_call: TRBJ2-7; d_call: TRBD1; v_call: TRBV5-1; cdr3_nt: TGCGCCAGCAGCACGGGACAGGGTACCAAAAAGTACTTC; cdr3_aa: CASSTGQGTKKYF
clone_size: .; j_call: TRBJ1-2; d_call: .; v_call: TRBV10-2; cdr3_nt: TGCGCCAGCAGTGGGGGGGACTATGGCTACACCTTC; cdr3_aa: CASSGGDYGYTF
clone_size: many; j_call: TRBJ2-2; d_call: .; v_call: TRBV27; cdr3_nt: TGTGCCAGCAGTTTGGGGGCCCCAATCACTCACCGACTTACCGGGGAGCTGTTTTTT; cdr3_aa: CASSLGAPITHRLTGELFF
clone_size: few; j_call: TRBJ2-7; d_call: .; v_call: TRBV10-3; cdr3_nt: TGTGCCATCAGTGAGACCTCAGGGGTGGACGAGCAGTACTTC; cdr3_aa: CAISETSGVDEQYF
clone_size: few; j_call: TRBJ2-3; d_call: TRBD2; v_call: TRBV5-1; cdr3_nt: TGCGCCAGCAGCCCCGGACTAGCGGGAATCACGAGGGAAGATACGCAGTATTTT; cdr3_aa: CASSPGLAGITREDTQYF
clone_size: .; j_call: TRBJ2-1; d_call: TRBD1; v_call: TRBV5-1; cdr3_nt: TGCGCCAGCAGACCCGACAGGGGGATTAATGAGCAGTTCTTC; cdr3_aa: CASRPDRGINEQFF
clone_size: .; j_call: TRBJ1-1; d_call: TRBD1; v_call: TRBV5-1; cdr3_nt: TGCGCCAGCAGCTTGGCCACAGGGGTCGGGAACACTGAAGCTTTCTTT; cdr3_aa: CASSLATGVGNTEAFF
clone_size: .; j_call: TRBJ2-5; d_call: TRBD2; v_call: TRBV5-6; cdr3_nt: TGTGCCAGCAGCTCCCCCTTAGCGGGGGCCCAGTACTTC; cdr3_aa: CASSSPLAGAQYF
clone_size: few; j_call: TRBJ2-7; d_call: .; v_call: TRBV10-3; cdr3_nt: TGTGCCATCCGTTGGGACACCCTGTCCGAGCAGTACTTC; cdr3_aa: CAIRWDTLSEQYF
clone_size: few; j_call: TRBJ2-3; d_call: .; v_call: TRBV6-1; cdr3_nt: TGTGCCAGCATCGCCCCTGTCACAGATACGCAGTATTTT; cdr3_aa: CASIAPVTDTQYF
clone_size: few; j_call: TRBJ2-7; d_call: .; v_call: TRBV18; cdr3_nt: TGTGCCAGCTCACCCCCGCAGGGTAGGAGTTCCTACGAGCAGTACTTC; cdr3_aa: CASSPPQGRSSYEQYF
clone_size: many; j_call: TRBJ2-5; d_call: .; v_call: TRBV7-7; cdr3_nt: TGTGCCAGCAGCTTAGGGAGCGGCCCCCAAGAGACCCAGTACTTC; cdr3_aa: CASSLGSGPQETQYF
clone_size: many; j_call: TRBJ1-1; d_call: TRBD1; v_call: TRBV5-8; cdr3_nt: TGTGCCAGCAGCGCGGGACAGGGGGCGGAAGCTTTCTTT; cdr3_aa: CASSAGQGAEAFF
clone_size: few; j_call: TRBJ2-4; d_call: .; v_call: TRBV6-2/TRBV6-3; cdr3_nt: TGTGCCAGCAGTTACTCGTTATACCAAGGACAGAGACTAGCCAAAAACATTCAGTACTTC; cdr3_aa: CASSYSLYQGQRLAKNIQYF
clone_size: .; j_call: TRBJ1-6; d_call: .; v_call: TRBV20-1; cdr3_nt: TGCAGTGCTAGGGAGAGGCCAAGCTCCTATAATTCACCCCTCCACTTT; cdr3_aa: CSARERPSSYNSPLHF
clone_size: .; j_call: TRBJ1-4; d_call: TRBD1; v_call: TRBV2; cdr3_nt: TGTGCCAGCATGGGACAGGGTGACGGAAAACTGTTTTTT; cdr3_aa: CASMGQGDGKLFF
clone_size: few; j_call: TRBJ1-1; d_call: .; v_call: TRBV11-2; cdr3_nt: TGTGCCAGCAGCTTATCGGAGGGGATGAACACTGAAGCTTTCTTT; cdr3_aa: CASSLSEGMNTEAFF
clone_size: few; j_call: TRBJ2-7; d_call: .; v_call: TRBV11-2; cdr3_nt: TGTGCCAGCAGCTTAGATAGGGCTAGTTTGTCCTACGAGCAGTACTTC; cdr3_aa: CASSLDRASLSYEQYF
clone_size: few; j_call: TRBJ2-7; d_call: .; v_call: TRBV12-3/TRBV12-4; cdr3_nt: TGTGCCAGCAGTTTAGCGGGGCTTATGATGAACGAGCAGTACTTC; cdr3_aa: CASSLAGLMMNEQYF
clone_size: few; j_call: TRBJ2-3; d_call: TRBD2; v_call: TRBV20-1; cdr3_nt: TGCAGTGCTAGTAGGGCTAGCGGGGGAACGCAGTATTTT; cdr3_aa: CSASRASGGTQYF
clone_size: few; j_call: TRBJ1-1; d_call: .; v_call: TRBV14; cdr3_nt: TGTGCCAGCAGCCCCCACACCTCACAAGCTTTCTTT; cdr3_aa: CASSPHTSQAFF
clone_size: few; j_call: TRBJ1-2; d_call: TRBD1; v_call: TRBV4-1; cdr3_nt: TGCGCCAGCAGCCAGGCCGAGGGGGCCTCCACCTATGGCTACACCTTC; cdr3_aa: CASSQAEGASTYGYTF
clone_size: few; j_call: TRBJ2-7; d_call: .; v_call: TRBV10-3; cdr3_nt: TGTGCCATCAGTGGATCACAGTCAATAACCTACGAGCAGTACTTC; cdr3_aa: CAISGSQSITYEQYF
clone_size: few; j_call: TRBJ2-7; d_call: TRBD2; v_call: TRBV10-3; cdr3_nt: TGTGCCATCAGTGAGGGGCCAGCGGGAGCCTACGAGCAGTACTTC; cdr3_aa: CAISEGPAGAYEQYF
clone_size: .; j_call: TRBJ2-2; d_call: TRBD1; v_call: TRBV27; cdr3_nt: TGTGCCAGCAGTCTCGGGTTGCAAGGGACAGAGAACACCGGGGAGCTGTTTTTT; cdr3_aa: CASSLGLQGTENTGELFF
clone_size: few; j_call: TRBJ2-4; d_call: TRBD2; v_call: TRBV12-3/TRBV12-4; cdr3_nt: TGTGCCAGCAGTTCAAGCGGGAGTACAAAAAACATTCAGTACTTC; cdr3_aa: CASSSSGSTKNIQYF
clone_size: few; j_call: TRBJ1-1; d_call: TRBD1; v_call: TRBV3-1; cdr3_nt: TGTGCCAGCAGCCGGACAGGTACGAACACTGAAGCTTTCTTT; cdr3_aa: CASSRTGTNTEAFF
clone_size: many; j_call: TRBJ2-1; d_call: TRBD1; v_call: TRBV29-1; cdr3_nt: TGCAGCGCAGACAGGGAGTGGTACAATGAGCAGTTCTTC; cdr3_aa: CSADREWYNEQFF
clone_size: few; j_call: TRBJ2-1; d_call: TRBD1; v_call: TRBV28; cdr3_nt: TGTGCCAGCTGTCTGGGACAGGTCTCCAATGAGCAGTTCTTC; cdr3_aa: CASCLGQVSNEQFF
clone_size: many; j_call: TRBJ2-3; d_call: .; v_call: TRBV18; cdr3_nt: TGTGCCAGCTCACCTAGGACCGGTGGAGATACGCAGTATTTT; cdr3_aa: CASSPRTGGDTQYF
clone_size: few; j_call: TRBJ1-5; d_call: .; v_call: TRBV20-1; cdr3_nt: TGCAGTGCTAGCGTCGGGTCTGGAAGTCAGCCCCAGCATTTT; cdr3_aa: CSASVGSGSQPQHF
clone_size: few; j_call: TRBJ2-1; d_call: TRBD2; v_call: TRBV4-3; cdr3_nt: TGCGCCAGCAGCCAAGATTGGGAACGGGAGGATGAGCAGTTCTTC; cdr3_aa: CASSQDWEREDEQFF
clone_size: .; j_call: TRBJ2-2; d_call: .; v_call: TRBV11-3; cdr3_nt: TGTGCCAGCAGCTTATCCTGGGACGGCGGGGAGCTGTTTTTT; cdr3_aa: CASSLSWDGGELFF
clone_size: few; j_call: TRBJ2-3; d_call: .; v_call: TRBV25-1; cdr3_nt: TGTGCCAGCAGTAATCAGGGGGGGACAGATACGCAGTATTTT; cdr3_aa: CASSNQGGTDTQYF
clone_size: many; j_call: TRBJ2-1; d_call: TRBD1; v_call: TRBV29-1; cdr3_nt: TGCAGCGTTGAGGGGACAGGTCCTTCGAGTGAGCAGTTCTTC; cdr3_aa: CSVEGTGPSSEQFF
clone_size: many; j_call: TRBJ2-1; d_call: .; v_call: TRBV7-2; cdr3_nt: TGTGCCAGCAGCTTAGTTGGCAGGAACAATGAGCAGTTCTTC; cdr3_aa: CASSLVGRNNEQFF
clone_size: .; j_call: TRBJ2-5; d_call: TRBD1; v_call: TRBV7-2; cdr3_nt: TGTGCCAGCAGCTTAAGTGTTGGGCGACAGGGCCAAGAGACCCAGTACTTC; cdr3_aa: CASSLSVGRQGQETQYF